This paragraph covers one T cell receptor (beta chain) sequence. This record belongs to a study of control samples from healthy donors and cancer patients. Libraries were prepared by immunoSEQ multiplex PCR; TCRdb keeps only in-frame clonotypes and omits some of them. The sample consists of approximately 100,000 clones, 80% to 95% of them appearing once. J gave up 10 bases and V 1 base, and 28 bases lay outside the gene matches. The CDR3 contains 23 residues. Germline values: CDR1 KGHDR, CDR2 SFDVKD. This receptor was taken from a human donor in good health. The donor label of this sample is uncertain. The chain joins TRBV24-1 to TRBJ1-4, with 11 positions matching TRBD1. Input material: blood. CDR3 sequence: CATSDLKNTGTGGSRVLIGKLFF. The CDR3 nucleotides read TGTGCCACCAGTGATTTAAAAAACACCGGGACAGGGGGGAGCAGAGTACTAATCGGAAAACTGTTTTTT.